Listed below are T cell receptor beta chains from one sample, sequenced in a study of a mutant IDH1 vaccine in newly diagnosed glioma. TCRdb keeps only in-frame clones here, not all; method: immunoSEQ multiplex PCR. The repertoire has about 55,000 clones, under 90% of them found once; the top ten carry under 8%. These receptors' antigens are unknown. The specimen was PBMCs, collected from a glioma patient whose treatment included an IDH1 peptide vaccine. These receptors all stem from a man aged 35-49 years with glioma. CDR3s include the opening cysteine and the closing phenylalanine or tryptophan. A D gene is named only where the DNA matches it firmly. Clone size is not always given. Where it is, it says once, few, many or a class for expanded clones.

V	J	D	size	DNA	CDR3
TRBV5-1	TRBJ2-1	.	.	TGCGCCAGCAGCTTGGAGGGAGAGCAGTTCTTC	CASSLEGEQFF
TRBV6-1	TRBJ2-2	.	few	TGTGCCAGCCATGTTAGCAGGCACACCGGGGAGCTGTTTTTT	CASHVSRHTGELFF
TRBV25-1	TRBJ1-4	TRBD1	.	TGTGCCAGCAGTGAATACGCAGGGGGAGCTAATGAAAAACTGTTTTTT	CASSEYAGGANEKLFF
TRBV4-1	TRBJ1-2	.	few	TGCGCCAGCAGCCCCCAACTCAACTATGGCTACACCTTC	CASSPQLNYGYTF
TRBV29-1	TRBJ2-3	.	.	TGCAGCGTTTCTCCCCTCACTAGTGCCACAGATACGCAGTATTTT	CSVSPLTSATDTQYF
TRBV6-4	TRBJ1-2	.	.	TGTGCCAGCAGTGACAGGACCTCAGCTAACTATGGCTACACCTTC	CASSDRTSANYGYTF
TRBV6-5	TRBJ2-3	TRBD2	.	TGTGCCAGCAGCCGAAGGAGCGGGGGGGCACCTACGCAGTATTTT	CASSRRSGGAPTQYF
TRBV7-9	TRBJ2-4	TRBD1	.	TGTGCCAGCAGCTTCACCCAGACAGGGGATAACATTCAGTACTTC	CASSFTQTGDNIQYF
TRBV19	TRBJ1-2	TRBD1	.	TGTGCCAGTAGTGGCGAAGACAGGGTGGCCTATGGCTACACCTTC	CASSGEDRVAYGYTF
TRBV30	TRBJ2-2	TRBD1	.	TGTGCCTGGAGGGCCGGGACAGCGAACACCGGGGAGCTGTTTTTT	CAWRAGTANTGELFF
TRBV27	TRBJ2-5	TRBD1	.	TGTGCCAGCAGTTTTACCGGACAGGGGCTAAAGACCCAGTACTTC	CASSFTGQGLKTQYF
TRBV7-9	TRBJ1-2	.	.	TGTGCCAGCAGCTTAGATCGTCCAGGGAAGGGCTACACCTTC	CASSLDRPGKGYTF
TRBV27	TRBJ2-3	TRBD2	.	TGTGCCAGCAGTGGTTCGCTAGCGGGGGGAGATACGCAGTATTTT	CASSGSLAGGDTQYF
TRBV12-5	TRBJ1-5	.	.	TGTGCTAGTGGTCCCCCAGGCGGCAATCAGCCCCAGCATTTT	CASGPPGGNQPQHF
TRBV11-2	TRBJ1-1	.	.	TGTGCCAGCAGCTTGAGGGGTGGGAACACTGAAGCTTTCTTT	CASSLRGGNTEAFF
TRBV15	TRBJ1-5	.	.	TGTGCCACCAGCATTAGGACCGCCTTCAATCAGCCCCAGCATTTT	CATSIRTAFNQPQHF
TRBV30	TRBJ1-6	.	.	TGTGCCTGGGGAGGGACCAATTCACCCCTCCACTTT	CAWGGTNSPLHF
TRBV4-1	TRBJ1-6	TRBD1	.	TGCGCCAGCAGCCAGGGACAGAATTCACCCCTCCACTTT	CASSQGQNSPLHF
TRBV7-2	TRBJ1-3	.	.	TGTGCCAGCAGCTTAGAACCCCAAAACACCATATATTTT	CASSLEPQNTIYF
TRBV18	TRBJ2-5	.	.	TGTGCCAGCTCACCACTTGGGCAAGAGACCCAGTACTTC	CASSPLGQETQYF
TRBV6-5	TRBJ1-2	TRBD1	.	TGTGCCAGCAGTTGGGGGACAGGCTATGGCTACACCTTC	CASSWGTGYGYTF
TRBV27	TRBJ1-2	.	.	TGTGCCAGCAGTTTAAAGGGCAGCGGGCCCTATGGCTACACCTTC	CASSLKGSGPYGYTF
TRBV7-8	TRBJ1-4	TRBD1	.	TGTGCCAGCAGCCAAGGACAGGGCGATGAAAAACTGTTTTTT	CASSQGQGDEKLFF
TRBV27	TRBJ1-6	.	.	TGTGCCAGCAGTTTAAGGGGCTCGGGCTCACCCCTCCACTTT	CASSLRGSGSPLHF
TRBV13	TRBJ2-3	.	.	TGTGCCAGCAGCTTTGGTCGAGATACGCAGTATTTT	CASSFGRDTQYF
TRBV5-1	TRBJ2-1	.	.	TGCGCCAGCAGCTTGGCCCCTCGGTTTGTGGGGGGGCTCGGGCAGTTCTTC	CASSLAPRFVGGLGQFF
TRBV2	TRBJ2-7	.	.	TGTGCCAGCAGTTATGAGGGTTTCTACGAGCAGTACTTC	CASSYEGFYEQYF
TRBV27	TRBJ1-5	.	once	TGTGCCAGCAGTTCACAGGGAAGCAATCAGCCCCAGCATTTT	CASSSQGSNQPQHF
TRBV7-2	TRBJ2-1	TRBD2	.	TGTGCCAGCAGCCCCGCCCCTAGCGGGGGGGCCAATGAGCAGTTCTTC	CASSPAPSGGANEQFF
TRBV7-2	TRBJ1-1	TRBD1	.	TGTGCCAGCAGCTGGACAGGGGGCGTTGGAAAGACTGAAGCTTTCTTT	CASSWTGGVGKTEAFF
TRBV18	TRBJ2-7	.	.	TGTGCCAGCTCACCGGGCGTTTGGGGTCTCGAGCAGTACTTC	CASSPGVWGLEQYF
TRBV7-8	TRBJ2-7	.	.	TGTGCCAGCAGCTTTAGGCCCCAGGGCAACTACGAGCAGTACTTC	CASSFRPQGNYEQYF
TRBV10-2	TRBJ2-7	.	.	TGCGCCAGCAGTGGGGCCGGGGTTTACTTAGCCGAGCAGTACTTC	CASSGAGVYLAEQYF
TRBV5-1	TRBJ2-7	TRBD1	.	TGCGCCAGCAGCTTAGAACAGGGGACCCACGAGCAGTACTTC	CASSLEQGTHEQYF
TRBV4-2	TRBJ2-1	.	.	TGTGCCAGCAGCCAAGATCGAGGTAGCGGCAAATTTAATGAGCAGTTCTTC	CASSQDRGSGKFNEQFF
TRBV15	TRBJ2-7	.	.	TGTGCCACGGGGTGGTCGAACGAGCAGTACTTC	CATGWSNEQYF
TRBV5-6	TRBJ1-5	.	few	TGTGCCAGCAGCCGCTGGGGCAATCAGCCCCAGCATTTT	CASSRWGNQPQHF
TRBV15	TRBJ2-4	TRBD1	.	TGTGCCACCAGCAGAGAGGGGACAGGGGCAAACATTCAGTACTTC	CATSREGTGANIQYF
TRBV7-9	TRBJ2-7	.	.	TGTGCCAGCAGCAAACTAGGGATATCCTACGAGCAGTACTTC	CASSKLGISYEQYF
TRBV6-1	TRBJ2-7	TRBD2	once	TGTGCCAGCAGTGTACCGACTAGCCCTCGGGTTGAGCAGTACTTC	CASSVPTSPRVEQYF
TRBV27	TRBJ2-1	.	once	TGTGCCAGCAGTTTACAAGAGTCCTACAATGAGCAGTTCTTC	CASSLQESYNEQFF
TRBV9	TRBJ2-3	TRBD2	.	TGTGCCAGCAGCGCGGGACTAGCCACAGATACGCAGTATTTT	CASSAGLATDTQYF
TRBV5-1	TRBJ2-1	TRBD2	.	TGCGCCAGCAGCGCGTGGGGGGGGAATGAGCAGTTCTTC	CASSAWGGNEQFF
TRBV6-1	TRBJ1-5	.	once	TGTGCCAGCAGTGATTCGTACAGGTTCAGCAATCAGCCCCAGCATTTT	CASSDSYRFSNQPQHF
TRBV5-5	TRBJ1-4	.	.	TGTGCCAGCAGCCAGCTGACAGCAACTAATGAAAAACTGTTTTTT	CASSQLTATNEKLFF
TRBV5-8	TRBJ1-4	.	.	TGTGCCAGCAGCTCCGGGGATGAAAAACTGTTTTTT	CASSSGDEKLFF
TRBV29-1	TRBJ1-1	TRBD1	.	TGCAGCGTAGCCTGGACAGGGTTCACTGAAGCTTTCTTT	CSVAWTGFTEAFF